This passage covers 13 T cell receptor beta chains from one sample sequenced in a study of shared clonotypes between healthy human individuals. Clones were read by immunoSEQ multiplex PCR, and TCRdb kept only the in-frame ones, dropping some. This sample carries a few hundred thousand clones, 77% of them seen once, and the ten largest clones take around 12%. The material sequenced was PBMCs. Every receptor here comes from a middle-aged woman in good health. Some clones in this sample may be carry-over from other donors' samples.

In regard to this clone: This may arise from a read error, as a much more abundant clone is one base away. This rearrangement joins TRBV7-3 to TRBJ2-1; 7 nucleotides agree with TRBD2. Germline V gene lookup returns CDR1 SGHTA and CDR2 FQGTGA. This CDR3 region has 15 residues. The trim removed 3 bases at V and 5 bases at J, leaving 7 bases unmatched. The CDR3 DNA sequence: TGTGCCAGCAGCTTGGCGGGAGCGCAACACAATGAGCAGTTCTTC. This sequence encodes CASSLAGAQHNEQFF.

The table lists this clone with a count of one. The gene calls are TRBV5-1 and TRBJ2-5; 8 positions match TRBD2. The CDR3 is made up of 13 amino acids. The germline V gene encodes CDR1 SGHRS and CDR2 YFSETQ. V dropped 4 bases and J dropped 4; count of bases not matched to a gene: 3. This chain's CDR3 is CASSPGGVETQYF. DNA of the CDR3: TGCGCCAGCAGCCCGGGAGGGGTAGAGACCCAGTACTTC.

The V call is TRBV19, the J call TRBJ2-7; TRBD2 aligns across 7 bases. Germline V CDR1 and CDR2: LNHDA, SQIVND (reference sequence). Trimming cost V 8 bases and J 3 bases; bases outside gene matches: 7. This CDR3 is built from 13 residues. CDR3 bases: TGTGCCAGTTCCCAGCGGGACCTCTACGAGCAGTACTTC. Protein: CASSQRDLYEQYF.

Points on this clone: A much larger clone lies one base from this, so it may be a read error. V and J are TRBV11-2 and TRBJ2-7; 7 bases match TRBD2. This CDR3 has 16 amino acids. J lost 2 bases, V lost 7 bases, and 14 bases had no gene match. Germline CDR1 is SGHAT and CDR2 is FQNNGV. CDR3 residues: CASNKGLVGYPYEQYF. DNA of the CDR3: TGTGCCAGCAACAAAGGACTAGTGGGATACCCCTACGAGCAGTACTTC.

The CDR3 nucleotides are TGTGCCAGCAGCGTAGTTGGACAGGGTGGGGAGACCCAGTACTTC. Translation: CASSVVGQGGETQYF. The V and J genes are TRBV9 and TRBJ2-5; 8 bases are shared with TRBD1. Looked up from germline, CDR1 is SGDLS and CDR2 is YYNGEE. V was clipped by 0 bases and J by 5 bases; unmatched bases: 6. This CDR3 has 15 amino acids.

The gene calls are TRBV5-1 and TRBJ2-3; D may be TRBD1 (6 bases). Germline-derived CDR1 and CDR2 are SGHRS and YFSETQ. The CDR3 is 14 amino acids. Trimming cost V 0 bases and J 11 bases, with 16 bases left between them. In DNA, the CDR3 is TGCGCCAGCAGCTTGGCCCTGGACAGCCAAGAGCAGTATTTT. It is translated as CASSLALDSQEQYF.

The chain has TRBV4-1 and TRBJ1-4; D is uncertain. The V end was cut by 2 bases, the J end by 0 bases, with 13 bases between. The CDR3 runs to 17 residues. The germline CDR1 and CDR2 sequences are MGHRA and YSYEKL. CDR3 loop: CASSQTGRPATNEKLFF. The CDR3 DNA follows: TGCGCCAGCAGCCAAACGGGGAGGCCGGCAACTAATGAAAAACTGTTTTTT.

The chain has TRBV5-1 and TRBJ2-6; D is possibly TRBD1 (6 bases). There are 13 residues in the CDR3. V was pared by 4 bases and J by 8 bases, with 10 bases between. Germline-derived CDR1 and CDR2 are SGHRS and YFSETQ. The CDR3 spells CASSQDSPNVLTF. DNA for the CDR3: TGCGCCAGCAGCCAGGACAGCCCCAACGTCCTGACTTTC.

The chain has TRBV30 and TRBJ1-1; tentatively, D is TRBD1 (5 bases). Germline CDR1 GTSNPN, CDR2 SVGIG (reference sequence). Trimming took off 0 bases at V and 4 bases at J, with 9 bases between the two ends. The CDR3 is 13 amino acids. The chain's CDR3 is CAWSVDSGTEAFF. The CDR3 coding sequence is TGTGCCTGGAGTGTTGACAGTGGCACTGAAGCTTTCTTT.

The gene calls are TRBV9 and TRBJ2-2; 7 bases are a match to TRBD2. Looked up from germline, CDR1 is SGDLS and CDR2 is YYNGEE. CDR3 length equals 14 residues. Losses at the gene ends were 4 bases for V and 7 bases for J; bases not matched to a gene: 7. For the CDR3, the DNA is TGTGCCAGCAGCTTAGGACTAGTGGTCGGGGAGCTGTTTTTT. This encodes CASSLGLVVGELFF.

The chain recombines TRBV4-3 with TRBJ2-2, with 9 bases lining up with TRBD2. The CDR3 is 16 residues long. Germline values: CDR1 LGHNA, CDR2 YSLEER. After removal of 1 base from V and 6 bases from J, the junction contained 6 bases not matched to a gene. DNA of the CDR3: TGCGCCAGCAGCCAAGTCCGCGGGAGGGCTTCCGGGGAGCTGTTTTTT. Its protein is CASSQVRGRASGELFF.

The chain uses TRBV4-3 and TRBJ2-2, with D hard to call. The germline V gene encodes CDR1 LGHNA and CDR2 YSLEER. The CDR3 is 14 residues long. V lost 1 base and J lost 4, with 7 bases in between. CDR3 sequence (DNA): TGCGCCAGCAGCCAAGGCCCTTCCACCGGGGAGCTGTTTTTT. Its translation: CASSQGPSTGELFF.

This chain joins TRBV2 and TRBJ1-1, with 7 positions matching TRBD1. From germline, CDR1 is SNHLY and CDR2 FYNNEI. J lost 1 base, V lost 7 bases, and 3 bases had no gene match. This CDR3 has 13 residues. CDR3 sequence (DNA): TGTGCCAGCATGGGACAGCCGAACACTGAAGCTTTCTTT. Residues: CASMGQPNTEAFF.